A single sample is the source of the 6 T cell receptor beta chains below, sequenced in a study of T cell responses to AZD1222 COVID-19 vaccine (dated by TCRdb to 2020 to 2023). What this sample's time point label stands for: baseline before first vaccination. Libraries came from the immunoSEQ multiplex PCR assay. As stored in TCRdb, this immuneACCESS dataset retains in-frame rearrangements with V and J assigned. A fraction of the clones does not appear; measured against another copy, unresolved V genes explain less than half of the discrepancy, and the remainder lacks a known reason. This sample is represented by about 170,000 clones; about nine tenths of them were singletons. The ten most abundant clones make up over 1.5% of the sample. This specimen consisted of peripheral blood, obtained on day 0 of AZD1222 vaccination. These receptors were taken from an adult in good health.

This chain connects TRBV28 to TRBJ1-1; tentative D call: TRBD1 (6 bases). The CDR3 sequence is 14 residues long. The V end was cut by 0 bases, the J end by 5 bases, with 10 bases between. Germline lookup yields CDR1 MDHEN and CDR2 SYDVKM. The CDR3 DNA reads as TGTGCCAGCAGTTTATGGGGGGCAAAGACTGAAGCTTTCTTT. As protein: CASSLWGAKTEAFF.

This chain uses TRBV29-1 with TRBJ1-2; TRBD1 matches at 7 bases. The CDR3 totals 16 residues. With V trimmed by 5 bases and J by 1 base, 13 bases remained unmatched. Germline lookup yields CDR1 SQVTM and CDR2 ANQGSEA. CDR3 in amino acids: CSVWYPQGSDNYGYTF. DNA of the CDR3: TGCAGCGTTTGGTATCCACAGGGGAGTGATAACTATGGCTACACCTTC.

This sequence joins TRBV12-3 or TRBV12-4 and TRBJ2-3; D gene uncertain. Between the trimmed V and J ends, which lost 0 bases and 6 bases, there was a span of 1 base. This CDR3 comprises 11 residues. DNA of the CDR3: TGTGCCAGCAGTTTAGCGGATACGCAGTATTTT. Residues: CASSLADTQYF.

The J gene is TRBJ2-7, the V gene TRBV5-5; 9 bases are a match to TRBD1. Germline CDR1 reads SGHKS; CDR2 reads YYEKEE (reference sequence). CDR3 length: 14 residues. V dropped 4 bases and J dropped 11; count of bases not matched to a gene: 13. The chain's CDR3 is CASSHIPGQGKEYF. The CDR3 DNA is TGTGCCAGCAGCCACATACCGGGACAGGGAAAGGAGTACTTC.

This clone has just one count. The chain employs TRBV27 and TRBJ1-5; 7 bases are shared with TRBD1. Germline CDR1 MNHEY, CDR2 SMNVEV (reference sequence). There are 15 residues in the CDR3. After removal of 5 bases from V and 1 base from J, the junction contained 5 bases not matched to a gene. In DNA, the CDR3 is TGTGCCAGCAGTCCGATCAGGGGGAGCAATCAGCCCCAGCATTTT. Translating gives CASSPIRGSNQPQHF.

The count of this clone is one. The chain couples TRBV5-6 to TRBJ1-2; D unclear. This CDR3 comprises 13 residues. The germline V gene encodes CDR1 SGHDT and CDR2 YYEEEE. The V gene lost 0 bases and the J gene lost 4 bases, with 7 bases spanning the gap. CDR3 in amino acids: CASSLAGTYGYTF. DNA for the CDR3: TGTGCCAGCAGCTTGGCGGGAACCTATGGCTACACCTTC.